A selection of T cell receptor beta chains follows, all from one sample in a study of spatial heterogeneity in lung cancer. TCRdb analysed the 5' RACE reads with MiXCR anew, one entry per CDR3 protein. The profile shows 8,000 or so distinct CDR3 sequences, approximately 7% of them singletons. Sample: lung tumor tissue, taken at surgery. Source of these receptors: a male donor with early-stage non-small cell lung cancer. CDR3s include the opening cysteine and the closing phenylalanine or tryptophan. D genes are given only for firm matches. Clone sizes are shown as how often the clone was seen (once, few, many) or a class if it is expanded.

TRBV2	TRBD2	TRBJ2-7	14	many	TGTGCCAGCAGGACAAGCGGGAGGGGGGTCGAGCAGTACTTC	CASRTSGRGVEQYF
TRBV6-1	-	TRBJ1-5	19	many	TGTGCCAGCAGCCTTATCGGGGCATCCTTTTGGATGGGCAATCAGCCCCAGCATTTT	CASSLIGASFWMGNQPQHF
TRBV5-8	-	TRBJ2-1	12	medium-sized	TGTGCCAGCACCGTAGGGTACAATGAGCAGTTCTTC	CASTVGYNEQFF
TRBV25-1	TRBD2	TRBJ2-7	16	medium-sized	TGTGCCAGCAGTCGCTTTGCGGGGACTAGCGGGAGGGCCATGTACTTC	CASSRFAGTSGRAMYF
TRBV9	TRBD1	TRBJ1-2	13	medium-sized	TGTGCCAGCACCGGAGGAGGGGGCGGTGGCTACACCTTC	CASTGGGGGGYTF
TRBV29-1	-	TRBJ1-5	15	few	TGCAGCGTTGTACCGGGACACGGAGCGGGGCAGCCCCAGCATTTT	CSVVPGHGAGQPQHF
TRBV7-2	-	TRBJ1-1	13	many	TGTGCCAGCAGCCGGACAAGGAACACTGAAGCTTTCTTT	CASSRTRNTEAFF
TRBV12-3/TRBV12-4	TRBD1	TRBJ2-7	15	many	TGTGCCAGCAGTTCCCAGGGACAGGGAAGCGACGAGCAGTACTTC	CASSSQGQGSDEQYF
TRBV5-1	TRBD1	TRBJ1-4	15	many	TGCGCCAGCAGCAGATCCGGGACAGGGAATGAAAAACTGTTTTTT	CASSRSGTGNEKLFF
TRBV5-1	TRBD1	TRBJ1-4	16	many	TGCGCCAGCACCCTTGGGGAGGGGGCCGGAGATGAAAAACTGTTTTTT	CASTLGEGAGDEKLFF